This TCR beta chain emerged from a study of CD8+CD57+ T cells in acquired aplastic anemia. This clonotype was detected once. Its specificity is unknown. Overall study results and limits: Patient and control CD8+ Simpson's diversity was not significantly different.

Using genomic DNA as the template, TCR beta VDJ and CDR3 profiling was carried out. TCRdb ran MiXCR on the reads and lists one entry per CDR3 protein. In the table there are some 280,000 distinct CDR3 sequences, 50% to 70% of which are singletons. Sequenced material: sorted CD4+, CD8+, or CD8+CD57+ T cells (not recorded which) from PBMCs. The receptor's source is a human donor with severe aplastic anemia or a healthy control (not recorded which).

The CDR3 bases are TGTGCCAGCAGCGTAAAGGGGAGCACAGATACGCAGTATTTT. It is translated as CASSVKGSTDTQYF. This chain joins TRBV9 and TRBJ2-3; perhaps TRBD1 as D (5 bases). Germline V CDR1 and CDR2: SGDLS, YYNGEE. V was cut by 1 base and J by 0 bases, with 6 bases left in between. The CDR3 is 14 amino acids. Variable domain in full (rest from reference TRBV9 and TRBJ2-3): DSGVTQTPKHLITATGQRVTLRCSPRSGDLSVYWYQQSLDQGLQFLIQYYNGEERAKGNILERFSAQQFPDLHSELNLSSLELGDSALYFCASSVKGSTDTQYFGPGTRLTVL.